This entry lists 21 T cell receptor beta chains sequenced from one sample in a study of early T cells in non-severe SARS-CoV-2 infection. TCRdb re-called the 5' RACE reads with MiXCR, one entry per CDR3 protein. The table includes around 63,000 distinct CDR3 sequences, under 15% detected once. The material sequenced was whole blood. Receptor source: an adult who was a healthcare worker with PCR-confirmed SARS-CoV-2 infection or an uninfected control (not recorded which).

This clonotype occurred many times. CDR3 in amino acids: CASSPRPSGGGTDTQYF. CDR3 in DNA: TGCGCCAGCAGCCCACGGCCCAGCGGGGGTGGTACAGATACGCAGTATTTT. The rearrangement joins TRBV5-1 to TRBJ2-3, with 8 bases lining up with TRBD2. The CDR3 is 17 residues long. Germline trimming cut 4 bases from V and 3 bases from J; bases unmatched to any gene: 13. Germline V gene data show CDR1 as SGHRS and CDR2 as YFSETQ.

The sample holds many counts of this clonotype. This chain connects TRBV5-1 to TRBJ2-5; D call uncertain. CDR3 length: 14 residues. Trimming took off 1 base at V and 5 bases at J, with 12 bases between the two ends. Germline V CDR1 and CDR2: SGHRS, YFSETQ. The CDR3 DNA reads TGCGCCAGCAGCTTGTTTGGCACAGACGAGACCCAGTACTTC. It yields the protein CASSLFGTDETQYF.

This clonotype was picked up a small number of times. This CDR3 is missing its conserved last phenylalanine or tryptophan, likely due to a read error. The DNA is left out, because the CDR3 cannot be placed on it with certainty; the CDR3 is given as TCRdb lists it. The genes are TRBV6-1 and TRBJ1-1; the DNA was not used to check the table's D call, TRBD1. A total of 18 residues make up the CDR3, ends included. Germline V gene lookup returns CDR1 MNHNS and CDR2 SASEGT. CDR3 residues: CASSEGMDNILKFLGPPI.

In its sample, this clonotype was seen a few times. The chain links TRBV20-1 to TRBJ1-1; the D is unclear. This CDR3 is built from 15 residues. Trimming took off 0 bases at V and 5 bases at J, with 16 bases between the two ends. Germline CDR1 is DFQATT and CDR2 is SNEGSKA (reference sequence). The CDR3 DNA follows: TGCAGTGCTAGAGACCCTACAACAGAAGGGACTGAAGCTTTCTTT. It specifies CSARDPTTEGTEAFF.

At least ten counts were recorded for this clonotype. The genes are TRBV6-5 and TRBJ2-7, with 9 bases that match TRBD1. CDR1 and CDR2 from the germline V gene are MNHEY and SVGAGI. This CDR3 contains 13 residues. The V segment lost 6 bases and the J segment 2 bases; nucleotides outside the gene matches: 2. The CDR3 region has the DNA TGTGCCAGCAGGGGGACAGGGACCTACGAGCAGTACTTC. Protein: CASRGTGTYEQYF.

The rearrangement links TRBV5-1 to TRBJ1-1; D remains unclear. Trimming stripped 0 bases from V and 1 base from J, with 13 bases between. CDR1 SGHRS and CDR2 YFSETQ come from the germline V gene. The CDR3 loop spans 16 amino acids. The CDR3 DNA follows: TGCGCCAGCAGCTTGGCTACGGCCCTAGAGAACACTGAAGCTTTCTTT. Protein product: CASSLATALENTEAFF. The complete variable domain, with remaining parts taken from reference TRBV5-1 and TRBJ1-1, reads KAGVTQTPRYLIKTRGQQVTLSCSPISGHRSVSWYQQTPGQGLQFLFEYFSETQRNKGNFPGRFSGRQFSNSRSEMNVSTLELGDSALYLCASSLATALENTEAFFGQGTRLTVV.

This clonotype was seen many times. V usage is TRBV7-8 and J usage is TRBJ2-5, with D perhaps assigned TRBD1 or TRBD2 (7 bases each). Germline CDR1 SGHVS, CDR2 FQNEAQ. The CDR3 sequence is 15 residues long. V gave up 4 bases and J gave up 5 bases, with 17 bases separating them. The CDR3 DNA reads as TGTGCCAGCAGCTCCGCTCCCCAGGGGGGGGAGACCCAGTACTTC. It codes for CASSSAPQGGETQYF.

This clonotype has at least ten counts. The chain joins TRBV13 to TRBJ2-2, with 7 nucleotides matching TRBD1. V was pared by 0 bases and J by 6 bases, with 1 base of the junction left unmatched. The CDR3 totals 14 residues. Germline-derived CDR1 and CDR2 are PRHDT and FYEKMQ (reference sequence). The chain's CDR3 is CASSLGDRAGELFF. CDR3 nucleotide sequence: TGTGCCAGCAGCTTAGGAGACAGGGCCGGGGAGCTGTTTTTT.

At least ten counts were recorded for this clonotype. CDR3 nucleotides: TGTGCCTGGAGTGTTACCGGGAATCACTATGGCTACACCTTC. The encoded protein is CAWSVTGNHYGYTF. This chain links TRBV30 with TRBJ1-2; D uncertain. The CDR3 consists of 14 residues. V was shortened by 0 bases and J by 3 bases, with 11 bases between the two germline ends. Germline CDR1 and CDR2: GTSNPN and SVGIG (reference sequence).

The rearrangement uses TRBV4-1 and TRBJ2-2, with 8 bases lining up with TRBD1. In germline, CDR1 is MGHRA, CDR2 YSYEKL. The CDR3 extends over 15 amino acids. V shed 5 bases, J shed 7 bases, and the junction held 9 bases outside the gene matches. The CDR3 here is CASSSHQGADGELFF. CDR3 bases: TGCGCCAGCAGCTCACACCAGGGGGCAGACGGGGAGCTGTTTTTT.

In its sample, this clonotype was seen a few times. This CDR3 is CASRLEGWSQPQHF. The CDR3 region has the DNA TGTGCCAGCCGGCTAGAGGGTTGGAGTCAGCCCCAGCATTTT. The V gene is TRBV6-2 or TRBV6-3, the J gene TRBJ1-5; D call uncertain. The germline gives CDR1 MNHEY, CDR2 SVGEGT. The V end lost 8 bases, the J end lost 6 bases, and 17 bases lay between the germline ends. The CDR3 is 14 residues long.

This clonotype came up many times. The rearrangement joins TRBV7-6 to TRBJ2-1, with 7 nucleotides matching TRBD2. CDR3 size: 14 residues. The trim removed 8 bases at V and 5 bases at J, leaving 9 bases unmatched. Germline lookup yields CDR1 SGHVS and CDR2 FNYEAQ. The CDR3 nucleotides are TGTGCCAGCTCCCCGATGGGGGGGAACAATGAGCAGTTCTTC. The encoded protein is CASSPMGGNNEQFF.

The rearrangement uses TRBV7-9 and TRBJ1-5; D is unresolved. The CDR3 consists of 17 residues. Germline V CDR1 and CDR2: SEHNR, FQNEAQ (reference sequence). V was shortened by 5 bases and J by 2 bases, with 19 bases between the two germline ends. CDR3 nucleotides: TGTGCCAGCAGCCCCGGTACAGCGTTTACGCGCAATCAGCCCCAGCATTTT. Translated, it gives CASSPGTAFTRNQPQHF.

Concerning this clonotype itself: A much larger clone sits a single nucleotide away, making a read error possible. J is TRBJ2-2 and V is TRBV7-2, with D possibly being TRBD1 (6 bases). The V gene's germline CDR1 is SGHTA and CDR2 FQGNSA. This CDR3 has 14 amino acids. The CDR3 DNA is TGTGCCAGCAGCAAGGACAGAAGCACCGGGGAGCCGTTTTTT. Its translation: CASSKDRSTGEPFF. The full variable domain, rest sourced from reference TRBV7-2 and TRBJ2-2, is GAGVSQSPSNKVTEKGKDVELRCDPISGHTALYWYRQSLGQGLEFLIYFQGNSAPDKSGLPSDRFSAERTGGSVSTLTIQRTQQEDSAVYLCASSKDRSTGEPFFGEGSRLTVL.

This clonotype was seen ten or more times. The gene calls are TRBV6-2 or TRBV6-3 and TRBJ2-6; 8 nucleotides line up with TRBD1. J was trimmed by 1 base and V by 4 bases; bases with no gene match: 0. The CDR3 is made up of 15 amino acids. Germline-derived CDR1 and CDR2 are MNHEY and SVGEGT. CDR3 bases: TGTGCCAGCAGTTGGACAGGGTCTGGGGCCAACGTCCTGACTTTC. This codes for CASSWTGSGANVLTF.

This clonotype showed up many times. The chain joins TRBV29-1 to TRBJ2-3; no firm D call. CDR3 length: 12 residues. The V gene lost 7 bases and the J gene lost 3 bases, with 11 bases spanning the gap. Per the germline V gene, CDR1 is SQVTM and CDR2 is ANQGSEA. The CDR3 nucleotides are TGCAGCGCACTGGCAGAAACAGATACGCAGTATTTT. It encodes CSALAETDTQYF.

This clonotype appeared a few times. The V gene is TRBV3-1, the J gene TRBJ2-3, with TRBD1 matching 8 bases. The germline CDR1 and CDR2 sequences are LGHDT and YNNKEL (reference sequence). This CDR3 has 13 residues. The junction had 1 base not matched to a gene; V was cut back by 6 bases and J by 2 bases. The CDR3 DNA follows: TGTGCCAGCAGGGACAGGGCCACAGATACGCAGTATTTT. The encoded protein is CASRDRATDTQYF.

The chain has TRBV29-1 and TRBJ2-1; D may be TRBD1 (6 bases). From germline, CDR1 is SQVTM and CDR2 ANQGSEA. V lost 6 bases and J 13 bases, leaving 16 bases between the germline ends. The CDR3 sequence is 11 residues long. CDR3 in amino acids: CSVFNDRKQFF. The DNA of the CDR3 is TGCAGCGTCTTTAACGACAGGAAACAGTTCTTC.

This clonotype was recorded at least ten times. The rearrangement uses TRBV11-3 and TRBJ2-2; no clear D gene. Germline V lookup: CDR1 SGHNT, CDR2 YENEEA. The CDR3 loop spans 15 amino acids. Trimming removed 5 bases from V and 4 bases from J, with 14 bases in between. The CDR3 sequence: CASSLRPVGTGELFF. CDR3 DNA sequence: TGTGCCAGCAGCCTCAGGCCAGTCGGCACCGGGGAGCTGTTTTTT.

This clonotype was counted at least ten times. This chain connects TRBV5-4 to TRBJ2-7; 9 bases line up with TRBD2. V lost 4 bases, J lost 0 bases, and 2 bases stayed unmatched. CDR1 and CDR2 (germline): SGHNT, YYREEE (reference sequence). The CDR3 covers 14 residues. CDR3 bases: TGTGCCAGCAGCAGCGGGGGGATCTCCTACGAGCAGTACTTC. Translation: CASSSGGISYEQYF.

The chain has TRBV4-3 and TRBJ2-7, with 9 nucleotides matching TRBD1. Unmatched junction bases numbered 4, after V lost 0 bases and J lost 4 bases. The V gene's germline CDR1 is LGHNA and CDR2 YSLEER. This CDR3 spans 15 amino acids. CDR3: CASSQDRDRVYEQYF. The CDR3 DNA reads as TGCGCCAGCAGCCAAGATAGGGACAGGGTATACGAGCAGTACTTC.